The sample holds one count of the clone carrying this T cell receptor beta chain. This record comes from a study of blood T cell repertoires in COVID-19. Background on the study: COVID-19 samples, acute and convalescent, were from the United States, Italy and Spain.

Trimming left V 4 bases short and J 2 bases short, with 15 bases between. The CDR3 length is 15 residues. Germline CDR1 is SGHNT and CDR2 is YYREEE (reference sequence). Produced via immunoSEQ multiplex PCR; TCRdb's table is partial and in-frame only. The repertoire holds 390,000 or so clones, with 86% as singletons. The clonotype comes from a woman aged 25 to 39 with active or convalescent COVID-19. V is TRBV5-4 and J is TRBJ1-1, with D possibly TRBD1 on 6 matching bases. Material for sequencing was peripheral blood. In DNA, the CDR3 is TGTGCCAGCAGCGGGATCACAGGGACCAACACTGAAGCTTTCTTT. Amino acid sequence: CASSGITGTNTEAFF.